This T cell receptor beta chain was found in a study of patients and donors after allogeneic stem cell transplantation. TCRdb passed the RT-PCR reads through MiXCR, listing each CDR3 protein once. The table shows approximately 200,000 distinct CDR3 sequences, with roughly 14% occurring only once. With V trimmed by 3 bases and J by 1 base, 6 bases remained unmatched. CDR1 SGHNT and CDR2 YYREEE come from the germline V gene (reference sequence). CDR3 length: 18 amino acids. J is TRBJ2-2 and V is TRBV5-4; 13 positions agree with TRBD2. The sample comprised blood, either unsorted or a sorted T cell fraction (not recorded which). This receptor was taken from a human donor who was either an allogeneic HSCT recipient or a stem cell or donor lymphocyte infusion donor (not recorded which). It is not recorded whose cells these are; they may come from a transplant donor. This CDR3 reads CASSSGTSGALNTGELFF. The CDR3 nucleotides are TGTGCCAGCAGCTCCGGGACTAGCGGGGCCCTGAACACCGGGGAGCTGTTTTTT.